This T cell receptor beta chain was identified during a study of cytomegalovirus exposure and HLA in healthy donors. General observations from the study: Rates of TCR association differed by HLA locus in a later analysis, with DRB1 highest and HLA-C lowest. Being productive about 87% or about 30% of the time was typical of most TCR beta V segments in an earlier analysis.

The count of this clone is one. What it binds is unknown. The PCR had 60 Vbeta and 13 Jbeta primers. Produced via immunoSEQ multiplex PCR; TCRdb's table is partial and in-frame only. This repertoire shows more than 90,000 clones, about four fifths found once; its top ten account for 7% to 10%. Germline CDR1 is ENHRY and CDR2 is SYGVKD. J gave up 7 bases and V 6 bases, and 6 bases lay outside the gene matches. The CDR3 consists of 13 residues. Everyone who donated was a healthy bone marrow donor. The V and J genes are TRBV10-3 and TRBJ1-2; 9 bases are a match to TRBD1. This sequence originates from a human donor in good health. The sample comprised PBMCs. CDR3 amino acids: CAISWTGDAGYTF. CDR3 nucleotides: TGTGCCATCAGCTGGACAGGGGATGCTGGCTACACCTTC.